This entry lists 29 T cell receptor beta chains sequenced from one sample in a study of blood T cell repertoires in COVID-19. Clones were sequenced by immunoSEQ multiplex PCR, and TCRdb holds only the in-frame ones, with some missing. Found here are around 400,000 clones, over 75% of them singletons; the top ten hold 2.3%. Material: peripheral blood. These receptors were taken from a woman aged 55-69 years with COVID-19, enrolled during active disease.

The V gene is TRBV28, the J gene TRBJ2-5; 10 positions agree with TRBD2. V lost 7 bases to trimming and J lost 5 bases; unmatched junction nucleotides: 7. The CDR3 has 14 amino acids. Per germline, CDR1 MDHEN and CDR2 SYDVKM. CDR3 amino acids: CASKERGGRETQYF. The CDR3 DNA reads as TGTGCCAGCAAAGAGCGGGGGGGCCGGGAGACCCAGTACTTC.

This clone was seen just once. This chain joins TRBV4-1 and TRBJ2-7; D gene unclear. V was trimmed by 3 bases and J by 4 bases, leaving 16 bases between them. Germline V gene lookup returns CDR1 MGHRA and CDR2 YSYEKL. The CDR3 is 15 amino acids. The CDR3 nucleotides read TGCGCCAGCAGCCAGGCTTCGAGCTCCGGGTACGAGCAGTACTTC. Amino acid sequence: CASSQASSSGYEQYF.

This chain links TRBV5-4 with TRBJ2-6, with 7 bases lining up with TRBD1. The CDR3 has 17 residues. CDR1 and CDR2 (germline): SGHNT, YYREEE (reference sequence). V lost 4 bases to trimming and J lost 4 bases; unmatched junction nucleotides: 11. DNA for the CDR3: TGTGCCAGCAGCAGCGGACAGGTCCCCTGGGGGGCCAACGTCCTGACTTTC. Protein: CASSSGQVPWGANVLTF.

V gene TRBV24-1 combines with J gene TRBJ2-1; D perhaps matches TRBD1 (6 bases). Germline V lookup: CDR1 KGHDR, CDR2 SFDVKD. V lost 8 bases, J lost 9 bases, and 13 bases lay in between. The CDR3 totals 12 residues. CDR3 in amino acids: CATMGAVGEQFF. The CDR3 DNA is TGTGCCACCATGGGGGCAGTCGGTGAGCAGTTCTTC.

The V gene is TRBV6-5, the J gene TRBJ2-7; 9 bases line up with TRBD2. Looked up from germline, CDR1 is MNHEY and CDR2 is SVGAGI. Trimming cost V 5 bases and J 7 bases; bases outside gene matches: 6. The CDR3 covers 13 residues. For the CDR3, the DNA is TGTGCCAGCAGTCGCGGGGGGGCGGGAGAGCAGTACTTC. This encodes CASSRGGAGEQYF.

V gene TRBV28 combines with J gene TRBJ1-5; 7 bases are shared with TRBD1. This CDR3 has 15 residues. J lost 3 bases, V lost 10 bases, and 12 bases had no gene match. The germline V gene has CDR1 MDHEN and CDR2 SYDVKM. CDR3 nucleotides: TGTGCCACCTCTGAAACGGGACAGTACAATCAGCCCCAGCATTTT. Its protein is CATSETGQYNQPQHF.

The chain uses TRBV30 and TRBJ2-5, with D perhaps TRBD1 (7 bases). Trimming removed 0 bases at V and 2 bases at J, with 13 bases between. The CDR3 is 15 amino acids. The germline V gene has CDR1 GTSNPN and CDR2 SVGIG (reference sequence). In nucleotides, the CDR3 is TGTGCCTGGAGTGTAGGAGGGGGCTATCAAGAGACCCAGTACTTC. Amino acids: CAWSVGGGYQETQYF.

The genes are TRBV6-1 and TRBJ2-3; perhaps TRBD2 as D (6 bases). From germline, CDR1 is MNHNS and CDR2 SASEGT. The CDR3 contains 14 residues. Trimming took off 5 bases at V and 0 bases at J, with 9 bases between the two ends. In nucleotides, the CDR3 is TGTGCCAGCAGTAGGGCGGGGAGCACAGATACGCAGTATTTT. Its protein is CASSRAGSTDTQYF.

The V and J genes are TRBV7-6 and TRBJ2-7; D is unresolved. The CDR3 runs 12 residues. The V end was cut by 4 bases, the J end by 0 bases, with 4 bases between. The V gene's germline CDR1 is SGHVS and CDR2 FNYEAQ. CDR3 sequence: CASSSSSYEQYF. The DNA of the CDR3 is TGTGCCAGCAGCTCCAGCTCCTACGAGCAGTACTTC.

V and J are TRBV6-5 and TRBJ1-6; TRBD1 matches 8 bases. The V gene end was trimmed by 2 bases and the J gene end by 10 bases; junction bases not matched to a gene: 4. In germline, CDR1 is MNHEY, CDR2 SVGAGI. The CDR3 runs 14 residues. The CDR3 sequence: CASSYQGAESPLHF. CDR3 nucleotide sequence: TGTGCCAGCAGTTACCAGGGGGCAGAGTCACCCCTCCACTTT.

This sequence joins TRBV13 and TRBJ1-6; D ambiguous. The CDR3 extends over 17 amino acids. Trimming cost V 0 bases and J 0 bases, with 9 bases left between them. From germline, CDR1 is PRHDT and CDR2 FYEKMQ (reference sequence). The CDR3 bases are TGTGCCAGCAGCTTAGGGTCGGTGAGCTCCTATAATTCACCCCTCCACTTT. Translated: CASSLGSVSSYNSPLHF.

The chain carries TRBV18 and TRBJ2-1; 9 bases align to TRBD2. Germline values: CDR1 KGHSH, CDR2 LQKENI. V lost 1 base and J lost 1; bases outside the gene matches: 2. The CDR3 loop spans 16 amino acids. DNA for the CDR3: TGTGCCAGCTCACCACTAGCGGGGGAATCCTACAATGAGCAGTTCTTC. Its protein is CASSPLAGESYNEQFF.

This clone was detected only once. This chain connects TRBV24-1 to TRBJ2-1; tentative D call: TRBD1 (6 bases). This CDR3 is 14 amino acids long. The V and J ends lost 2 bases and 8 bases respectively, with 12 bases between them. Germline loops: CDR1 KGHDR, CDR2 SFDVKD. The CDR3 sequence is CATSDSVTGYEQFF. In DNA form, the CDR3 reads TGTGCCACCAGTGATTCGGTGACAGGCTATGAGCAGTTCTTC.

This clone has a single count. CDR3 residues: CASSRGLAGWETQYF. The DNA of the CDR3 is TGTGCCAGCAGCAGAGGACTAGCGGGGTGGGAGACCCAGTACTTC. The chain couples TRBV11-2 to TRBJ2-5; 12 nucleotides line up with TRBD2. Per the germline V gene, CDR1 is SGHAT and CDR2 is FQNNGV. CDR3 size: 15 residues. Unmatched junction bases numbered 6, after V lost 5 bases and J lost 5 bases.

V usage is TRBV7-9 and J usage is TRBJ2-7, with 8 bases fitting TRBD1. Germline CDR1 SEHNR, CDR2 FQNEAQ (reference sequence). There are 17 residues in the CDR3. V trimming: 1 base; J trimming: 1 base; junction bases outside the gene matches: 9. In DNA, the CDR3 is TGTGCCAGCAGCTTAGGCTTCGGACAGGGCAGGTCCTACGAGCAGTACTTC. Translation: CASSLGFGQGRSYEQYF.

V gene TRBV6-1 combines with J gene TRBJ2-7, with 7 bases fitting TRBD2. With 5 bases clipped from V and 3 bases from J, the junction kept 10 bases outside the gene matches. The V gene's germline CDR1 is MNHNS and CDR2 SASEGT. The CDR3 length is 15 residues. As DNA, the CDR3 is TGTGCCAGCAGTACACAGGCGGCGGGGGTCTACGAGCAGTACTTC. Translated, it gives CASSTQAAGVYEQYF.

This clone appeared once. Written as DNA, the CDR3 is TGTGCCACCAGCAGAGCTGGGACAGGGGTTCGGAAACTGTTTTTT. Translated: CATSRAGTGVRKLFF. V is TRBV15 and J is TRBJ1-4, with TRBD1 matching 10 bases. This CDR3 is built from 15 residues. In germline, CDR1 is LNHNV, CDR2 YYDKDF (reference sequence). Trimming cost V 1 base and J 11 bases; bases outside gene matches: 7.

V and J are TRBV4-2 and TRBJ2-4; TRBD2 matches 7 bases. Germline loops: CDR1 LGHNA, CDR2 YNFKEQ. Losses at the gene ends were 0 bases for V and 4 bases for J; bases not matched to a gene: 12. The CDR3 totals 18 residues. The CDR3 loop reads CASSQDSREENKKNIQYF. CDR3 coding DNA: TGTGCCAGCAGCCAAGATTCTCGGGAGGAGAATAAAAAAAACATTCAGTACTTC.

The chain recombines TRBV7-2 with TRBJ1-1; D is possibly TRBD1 (5 bases). The CDR3 length is 14 residues. From germline, CDR1 is SGHTA and CDR2 FQGNSA. V was clipped by 8 bases and J by 0 bases, with 13 bases between them. CDR3 loop: CASVLGGLNTEAFF. The CDR3, as DNA: TGTGCCAGCGTCCTGGGGGGTCTGAACACTGAAGCTTTCTTT.

CDR3 sequence reads: CARSSDKTGNYGYTF. CDR3 in DNA: TGTGCCAGATCCTCAGATAAAACAGGGAACTATGGCTACACCTTC. V and J are TRBV6-4 and TRBJ1-2, with TRBD1 as a possible D gene (6 bases). Per germline, CDR1 MRHNA and CDR2 SNTAGT. The CDR3 runs 15 residues. Trimming took off 9 bases at V and 2 bases at J, with 19 bases between the two ends.

The rearrangement uses TRBV5-1 and TRBJ2-2, with TRBD2 matching 8 bases. V shed 6 bases and J 6 bases; nucleotides not matched to a gene: 7. The CDR3 runs 14 residues. The germline V gene has CDR1 SGHRS and CDR2 YFSETQ. The CDR3 DNA sequence: TGCGCCAGCACAGGACTAGCTACGTCCGGGGAGCTGTTTTTT. It is translated as CASTGLATSGELFF.

The rearrangement uses TRBV5-1 and TRBJ2-7; D gene ambiguous. Germline-derived CDR1 and CDR2 are SGHRS and YFSETQ. V was trimmed by 1 base and J by 2 bases, leaving 7 bases between them. There are 13 residues in the CDR3. This CDR3 is CASSLPLPYEQYF. CDR3 DNA sequence: TGCGCCAGCAGCTTGCCACTACCCTACGAGCAGTACTTC.

The V call is TRBV29-1, the J call TRBJ2-3; 15 bases are a match to TRBD2. V lost 0 bases and J lost 3; bases outside the gene matches: 7. CDR1 is SQVTM, CDR2 ANQGSEA, per germline. The CDR3 is 18 amino acids. CDR3 sequence (DNA): TGCAGCGTTGAAGATGTGGGACTAGCGGGGGGCCGGACAGATACGCAGTATTTT. Amino acid sequence: CSVEDVGLAGGRTDTQYF.

For this clone: Other nucleotide sequences from this sample produce the same CDR3. This chain uses TRBV6-5 with TRBJ1-2, with D possibly matching TRBD1 (5 bases). The CDR3 sequence is 12 residues long. V was cut by 6 bases and J by 5 bases, with 10 bases left in between. Germline CDR1 reads MNHEY; CDR2 reads SVGAGI. In nucleotides, the CDR3 is TGTGCCAGCAGGACGGGGGGATATGGCTACACCTTC. Amino acid sequence: CASRTGGYGYTF.

This chain joins TRBV5-1 and TRBJ2-3; the match to TRBD1 covers 11 bases. The junction had 11 bases not matched to a gene; V was cut back by 2 bases and J by 6 bases. The CDR3 contains 17 residues. The V gene's germline CDR1 is SGHRS and CDR2 YFSETQ. This CDR3 is CASSFFLRTGGADTQYF. DNA of the CDR3: TGCGCCAGCAGCTTCTTCCTACGGACAGGGGGCGCGGATACGCAGTATTTT.

The V call is TRBV2, the J call TRBJ1-2, with D possibly TRBD1 on 5 matching bases. This CDR3 contains 13 residues. The V gene's germline CDR1 is SNHLY and CDR2 FYNNEI. V gave up 4 bases and J gave up 5 bases, with 11 bases separating them. CDR3 amino acids: CASSGGRVYGYTF. CDR3 nucleotides: TGTGCCAGCAGTGGGGGCCGTGTGTATGGCTACACCTTC. The full variable domain, its missing parts supplied by reference TRBV2 and TRBJ1-2, is EPEVTQTPSHQVTQMGQEVILRCVPISNHLYFYWYRQILGQKVEFLVSFYNNEISEKSEIFDDQFSVERPDGSNFTLKIRSTKLEDSAMYFCASSGGRVYGYTFGSGTRLTVV.

The V call is TRBV2, the J call TRBJ1-2; D unclear. The CDR3 spans 13 residues. V was cut by 6 bases and J by 2 bases, with 10 bases left in between. The germline gives CDR1 SNHLY, CDR2 FYNNEI. This CDR3 reads CASSLDGNYGYTF. The CDR3 nucleotides are TGTGCCAGCAGCCTAGACGGCAACTATGGCTACACCTTC. The whole variable domain, filled in from reference TRBV2 and TRBJ1-2, reads EPEVTQTPSHQVTQMGQEVILRCVPISNHLYFYWYRQILGQKVEFLVSFYNNEISEKSEIFDDQFSVERPDGSNFTLKIRSTKLEDSAMYFCASSLDGNYGYTFGSGTRLTVV.

The gene calls are TRBV5-4 and TRBJ2-2; no clear D gene. Trimming removed 0 bases from V and 1 base from J, with 4 bases in between. The V gene's germline CDR1 is SGHNT and CDR2 YYREEE (reference sequence). The CDR3 has 14 amino acids. CDR3 bases: TGTGCCAGCAGCTTGGCAGGGAACACCGGGGAGCTGTTTTTT. Translated, it gives CASSLAGNTGELFF. Complete variable domain (other parts from reference TRBV5-4 and TRBJ2-2): ETGVTQSPTHLIKTRGQQVTLRCSSQSGHNTVSWYQQALGQGPQFIFQYYREEENGRGNFPPRFSGLQFPNYSSELNVNALELDDSALYLCASSLAGNTGELFFGEGSRLTVL.

This clone was seen more than once but under ten times. The J gene is TRBJ2-3, the V gene TRBV5-4, with TRBD2 matching 7 bases. Losses at the gene ends were 2 bases for V and 1 base for J; bases not matched to a gene: 4. The germline V gene has CDR1 SGHNT and CDR2 YYREEE (reference sequence). The CDR3 runs to 15 residues. CDR3 in amino acids: CASSFYGGGTDTQYF. The CDR3 region has the DNA TGTGCCAGCAGCTTTTATGGGGGGGGCACAGATACGCAGTATTTT.